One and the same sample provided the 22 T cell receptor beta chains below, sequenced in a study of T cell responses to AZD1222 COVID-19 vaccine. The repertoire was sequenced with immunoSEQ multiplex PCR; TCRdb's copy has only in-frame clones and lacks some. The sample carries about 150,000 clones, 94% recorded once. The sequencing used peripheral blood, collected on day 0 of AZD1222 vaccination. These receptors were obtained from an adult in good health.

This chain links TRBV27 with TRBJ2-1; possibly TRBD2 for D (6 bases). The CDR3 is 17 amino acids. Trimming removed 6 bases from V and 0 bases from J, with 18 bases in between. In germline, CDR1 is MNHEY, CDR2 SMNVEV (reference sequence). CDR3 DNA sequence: TGTGCCAGCAGCCCCCTAGCGCAGCCGGGCTCCTACAATGAGCAGTTCTTC. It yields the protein CASSPLAQPGSYNEQFF.

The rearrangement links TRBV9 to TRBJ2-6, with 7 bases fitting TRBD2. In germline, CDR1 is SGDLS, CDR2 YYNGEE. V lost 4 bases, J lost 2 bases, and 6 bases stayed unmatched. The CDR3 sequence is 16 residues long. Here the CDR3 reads CASSSGEGTGANVLTF. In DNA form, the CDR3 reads TGTGCCAGCAGCAGCGGGGAGGGGACTGGGGCCAACGTCCTGACTTTC.

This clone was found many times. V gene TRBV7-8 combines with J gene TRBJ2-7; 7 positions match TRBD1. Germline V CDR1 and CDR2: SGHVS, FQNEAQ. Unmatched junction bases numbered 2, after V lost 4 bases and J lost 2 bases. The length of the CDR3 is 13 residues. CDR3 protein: CASSSGQTYEQYV. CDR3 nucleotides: TGTGCCAGCAGCTCGGGACAGACCTACGAGCAGTACGTC.

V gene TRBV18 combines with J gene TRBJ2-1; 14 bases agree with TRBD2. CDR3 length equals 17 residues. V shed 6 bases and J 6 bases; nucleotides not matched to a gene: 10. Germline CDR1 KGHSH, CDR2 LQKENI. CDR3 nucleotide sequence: TGTGCCAGCTCTGCGACTAGCGGGAGGGCCACTTCCAATGAGCAGTTCTTC. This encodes CASSATSGRATSNEQFF.

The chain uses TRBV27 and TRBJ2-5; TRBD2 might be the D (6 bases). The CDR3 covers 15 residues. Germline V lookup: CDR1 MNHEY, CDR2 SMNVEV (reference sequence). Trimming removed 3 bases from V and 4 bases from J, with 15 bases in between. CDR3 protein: CASSLRKTSPETQYF. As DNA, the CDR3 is TGTGCCAGCAGTTTGAGGAAAACTAGCCCAGAGACCCAGTACTTC.

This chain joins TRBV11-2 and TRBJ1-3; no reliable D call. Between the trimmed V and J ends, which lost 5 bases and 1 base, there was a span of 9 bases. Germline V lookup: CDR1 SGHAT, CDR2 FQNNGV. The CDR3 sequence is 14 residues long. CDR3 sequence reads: CASSGPLSGNTIYF. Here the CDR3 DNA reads TGTGCCAGCAGCGGGCCACTTTCTGGAAACACCATATATTTT.

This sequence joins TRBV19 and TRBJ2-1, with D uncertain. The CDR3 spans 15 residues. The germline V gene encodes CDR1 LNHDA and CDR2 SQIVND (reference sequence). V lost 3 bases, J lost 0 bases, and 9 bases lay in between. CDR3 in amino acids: CASSMGMSSYNEQFF. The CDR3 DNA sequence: TGTGCCAGTAGTATGGGGATGAGCTCCTACAATGAGCAGTTCTTC.

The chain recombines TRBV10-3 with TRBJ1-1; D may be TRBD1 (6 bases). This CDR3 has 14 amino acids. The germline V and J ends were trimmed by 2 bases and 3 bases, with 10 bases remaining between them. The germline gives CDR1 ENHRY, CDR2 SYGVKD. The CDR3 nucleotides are TGTGCCATCAGTGAGGGGGGCCTGGACACTGAAGCTTTCTTT. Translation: CAISEGGLDTEAFF.

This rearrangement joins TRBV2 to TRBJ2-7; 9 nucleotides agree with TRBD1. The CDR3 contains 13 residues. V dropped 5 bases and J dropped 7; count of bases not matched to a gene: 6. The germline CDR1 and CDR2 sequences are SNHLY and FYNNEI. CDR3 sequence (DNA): TGTGCCAGCAGTCTACAGGGGGCTAGGGAGCAGTACGTC. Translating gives CASSLQGAREQYV.

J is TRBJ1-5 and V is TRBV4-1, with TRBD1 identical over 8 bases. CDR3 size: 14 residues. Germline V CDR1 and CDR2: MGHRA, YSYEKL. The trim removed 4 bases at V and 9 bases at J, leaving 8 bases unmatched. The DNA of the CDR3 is TGCGCCAGCAGCCTTGGACAGGGAGAGGTGCCCCAGCATTTT. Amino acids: CASSLGQGEVPQHF.

Written as DNA, the CDR3 is TGTGCCAGCAGCTTGGTCAGGATCCCCCAGCCCCAGCATTTT. It codes for CASSLVRIPQPQHF. The chain uses TRBV7-8 and TRBJ1-5; no clear D. Germline V gives CDR1 SGHVS, CDR2 FQNEAQ. The V and J ends lost 3 bases and 7 bases respectively, with 13 bases between them. The CDR3 has 14 residues.

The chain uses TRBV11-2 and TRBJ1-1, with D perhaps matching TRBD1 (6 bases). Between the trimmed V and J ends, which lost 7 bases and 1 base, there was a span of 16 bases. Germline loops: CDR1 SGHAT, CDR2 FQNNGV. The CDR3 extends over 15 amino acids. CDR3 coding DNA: TGTGCCAGCAACACTAACCGGGGACAGAACACTGAAGCTTTCTTT. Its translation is CASNTNRGQNTEAFF.

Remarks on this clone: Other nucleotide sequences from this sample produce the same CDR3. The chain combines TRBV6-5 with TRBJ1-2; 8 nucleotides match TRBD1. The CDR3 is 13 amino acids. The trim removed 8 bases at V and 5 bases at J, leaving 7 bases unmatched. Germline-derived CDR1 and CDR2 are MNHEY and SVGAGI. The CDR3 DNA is TGTGCCAGCTCGCCAGGGGGCGGTTATGGCTACACCTTC. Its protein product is CASSPGGGYGYTF.

The CDR3 sequence is CASSSGQSTQYF. In DNA, the CDR3 is TGTGCCAGCAGCTCAGGACAGAGTACGCAGTATTTT. The chain employs TRBV7-6 and TRBJ2-3; a weak D match, TRBD1 (6 bases). Per the germline V gene, CDR1 is SGHVS and CDR2 is FNYEAQ. V lost 4 bases to trimming and J lost 8 bases, with 10 bases between them. The CDR3 length is 12 residues.

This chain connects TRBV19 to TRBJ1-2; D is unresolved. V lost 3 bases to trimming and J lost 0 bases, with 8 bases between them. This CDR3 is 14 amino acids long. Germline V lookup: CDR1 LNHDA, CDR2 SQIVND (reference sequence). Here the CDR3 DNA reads TGTGCCAGTAGTATGACCCACGCTAACTATGGCTACACCTTC. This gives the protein CASSMTHANYGYTF.

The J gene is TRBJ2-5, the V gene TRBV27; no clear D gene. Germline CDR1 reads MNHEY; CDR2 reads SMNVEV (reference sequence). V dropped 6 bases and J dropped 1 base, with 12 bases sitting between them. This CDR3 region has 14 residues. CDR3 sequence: CASSPRLGQETQYF. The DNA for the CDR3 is TGTGCCAGCAGCCCCCGACTGGGCCAAGAGACCCAGTACTTC.

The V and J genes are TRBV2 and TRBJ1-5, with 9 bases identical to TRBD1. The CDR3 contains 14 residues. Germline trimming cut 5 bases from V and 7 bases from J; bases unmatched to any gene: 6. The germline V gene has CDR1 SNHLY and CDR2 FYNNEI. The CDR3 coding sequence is TGTGCCAGCAGTTGGGGGGGACAGGGCCAGCCCCAGCATTTT. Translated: CASSWGGQGQPQHF.

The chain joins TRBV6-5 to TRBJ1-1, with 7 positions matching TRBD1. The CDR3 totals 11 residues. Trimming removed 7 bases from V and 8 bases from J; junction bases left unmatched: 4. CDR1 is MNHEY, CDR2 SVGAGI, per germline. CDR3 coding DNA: TGTGCCAGCAAAAGGGGGCGCGAAGCTTTCTTT. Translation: CASKRGREAFF.

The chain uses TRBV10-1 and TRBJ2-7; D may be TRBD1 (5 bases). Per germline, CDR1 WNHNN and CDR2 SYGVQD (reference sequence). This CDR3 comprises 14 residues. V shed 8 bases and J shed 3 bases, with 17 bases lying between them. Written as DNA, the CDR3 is TGCGCCAGCGGAATAGGCGGCAGGGACTACGAGCAGTACGTC. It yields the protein CASGIGGRDYEQYV.

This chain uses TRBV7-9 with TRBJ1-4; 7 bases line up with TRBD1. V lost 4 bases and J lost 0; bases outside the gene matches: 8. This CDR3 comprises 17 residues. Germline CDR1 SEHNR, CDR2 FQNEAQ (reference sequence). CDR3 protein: CASSSSQGVATNEKLFF. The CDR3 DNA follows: TGTGCCAGCAGCTCTAGTCAGGGGGTTGCAACTAATGAAAAACTGTTTTTT.

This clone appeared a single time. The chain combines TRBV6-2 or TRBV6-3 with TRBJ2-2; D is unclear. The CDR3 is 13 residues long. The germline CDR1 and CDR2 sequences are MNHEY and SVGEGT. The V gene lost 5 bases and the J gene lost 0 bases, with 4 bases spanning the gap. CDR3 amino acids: CASSPTNTGELFF. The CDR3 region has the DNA TGTGCCAGCAGTCCCACGAACACCGGGGAGCTGTTTTTT.

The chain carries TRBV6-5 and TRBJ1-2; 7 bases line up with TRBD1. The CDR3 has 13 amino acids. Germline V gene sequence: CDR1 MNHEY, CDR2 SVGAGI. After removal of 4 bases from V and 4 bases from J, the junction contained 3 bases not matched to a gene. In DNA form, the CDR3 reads TGTGCCAGCAGTTTCGACAGGGCCTATGGCTACACCTTC. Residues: CASSFDRAYGYTF.